The next 16 T cell receptor beta chains were all read from a single sample in a study of identical twins. One entry per CDR3 protein results from TCRdb running MiXCR on the 5' RACE reads. The data show approximately 240,000 distinct CDR3 sequences, over 12% seen once. Sequencing input: memory (CD45RO+) T cells sorted from blood. The receptors come from a woman younger than 35 in good health.

This clonotype has more than one count but fewer than ten. The chain carries TRBV28 and TRBJ2-7, with 7 bases that match TRBD1. The length of the CDR3 is 15 residues. Germline V gene data show CDR1 as MDHEN and CDR2 as SYDVKM. The ends lost 7 bases at V and 9 bases at J; junction bases unmatched: 18. The CDR3 coding sequence is TGTGCCAGCACCCCCCGGGACAGACGACCTCCGAGGCAGTACTTC. This gives the protein CASTPRDRRPPRQYF.

The V and J genes are TRBV9 and TRBJ2-7; TRBD1 or TRBD2 may be the D gene (6 bases each). The CDR3 runs to 14 residues. The V gene lost 2 bases and the J gene lost 4 bases, with 13 bases spanning the gap. The germline V gene has CDR1 SGDLS and CDR2 YYNGEE. CDR3 DNA sequence: TGTGCCAGCAGCGTGGACTACAGGGCTTACGAGCAGTACTTC. This gives the protein CASSVDYRAYEQYF.

The V gene is TRBV7-2, the J gene TRBJ2-1; no reliable D call. CDR1 SGHTA and CDR2 FQGNSA come from the germline V gene. Between the trimmed V and J ends, which lost 3 bases and 3 bases, there was a span of 6 bases. The CDR3 length is 13 residues. The CDR3 loop is CASSFKGYNEQFF. CDR3 sequence (DNA): TGTGCCAGCAGCTTCAAGGGCTACAATGAGCAGTTCTTC.

This clonotype showed up just a few times. The chain couples TRBV19 to TRBJ2-1; TRBD2 matches at 11 bases. The CDR3 contains 16 residues. CDR1 and CDR2 from the germline V gene are LNHDA and SQIVND (reference sequence). With V trimmed by 3 bases and J by 9 bases, 10 bases remained unmatched. CDR3 sequence reads: CASSIITGTSGGEQFF. CDR3 bases: TGTGCCAGTAGTATTATAACCGGGACTAGCGGTGGTGAGCAGTTCTTC. The full variable domain, in which reference TRBV19 and TRBJ2-1 provide the parts outside the CDR3, is DGGITQSPKYLFRKEGQNVTLSCEQNLNHDAMYWYRQDPGQGLRLIYYSQIVNDFQKGDIAEGYSVSREKKESFPLTVTSAQKNPTAFYLCASSIITGTSGGEQFFGPGTRLTVL.

This clonotype was seen at least ten times. The chain carries TRBV14 and TRBJ2-2; D might be TRBD1 (6 bases). Germline V gene sequence: CDR1 SGHDN, CDR2 FVKESK. There are 13 residues in the CDR3. The ends were cut back, 7 bases at V and 7 bases at J, with 13 bases in the middle. CDR3 amino acids: CASKGQGIGELFF. CDR3 DNA sequence: TGTGCCAGCAAAGGGCAGGGGATCGGGGAGCTGTTTTTT.

This clonotype has a handful of counts. V is TRBV18 and J is TRBJ1-2; D not resolved. Germline-derived CDR1 and CDR2 are KGHSH and LQKENI. Deletions cut 4 bases from V and 5 bases from J, with 14 bases between. The CDR3 is 14 amino acids. In DNA, the CDR3 is TGTGCCAGCTCACTTGATTCAGATGCATATGGCTACACCTTC. Protein product: CASSLDSDAYGYTF.

This clonotype was found a few times. The chain employs TRBV7-3 and TRBJ2-1; TRBD2 matches at 7 bases. Trimming at V came to 0 bases and at J to 0 bases, leaving 5 bases not matched to a gene. Germline loops: CDR1 SGHTA, CDR2 FQGTGA. The CDR3 covers 17 residues. In DNA form, the CDR3 reads TGTGCCAGCAGCTTAACCCTCGGGGAGGGCTCCTACAATGAGCAGTTCTTC. Translated: CASSLTLGEGSYNEQFF. The full variable domain, with the rest looked up from reference TRBV7-3 and TRBJ2-1, is GAGVSQTPSNKVTEKGKYVELRCDPISGHTALYWYRQSLGQGPEFLIYFQGTGAADDSGLPNDRFFAVRPEGSVSTLKIQRTERGDSAVYLCASSLTLGEGSYNEQFFGPGTRLTVL.

At least ten counts were recorded for this clonotype. The chain joins TRBV7-8 to TRBJ2-5; the D gene could be TRBD1 or TRBD2 (5 bases each). This CDR3 has 14 amino acids. The germline gives CDR1 SGHVS, CDR2 FQNEAQ. V lost 5 bases, J lost 2 bases, and 12 bases lay in between. In DNA, the CDR3 is TGTGCCAGCAGCAGGGGACGGGCACAAGAGACCCAGTACTTC. Its protein product is CASSRGRAQETQYF.

The rearrangement joins TRBV7-2 to TRBJ1-2, with D maybe TRBD1 (5 bases). Germline CDR1 reads SGHTA; CDR2 reads FQGNSA. V was trimmed by 3 bases and J by 5 bases, leaving 13 bases between them. The CDR3 loop spans 14 amino acids. The CDR3 here is CASSFRDPLYGYTF. The CDR3 region has the DNA TGTGCCAGCAGCTTCAGGGACCCACTGTATGGCTACACCTTC.

This clonotype has a count of ten or more. The V call is TRBV15, the J call TRBJ2-1; 10 bases match TRBD2. Germline CDR1 is LNHNV and CDR2 is YYDKDF (reference sequence). This CDR3 contains 16 residues. Germline trimming cut 8 bases from V and 0 bases from J; bases unmatched to any gene: 7. CDR3 loop: CATVPSGGPSYNEQFF. CDR3 in DNA: TGTGCCACCGTGCCTAGCGGGGGACCCTCCTACAATGAGCAGTTCTTC.

This clonotype was observed at least ten times. The CDR3 coding sequence is TGCGCCAGCAGCTTGGCTGGAACAGATACGCAGTATTTT. Protein product: CASSLAGTDTQYF. The chain is built from TRBV5-1 and TRBJ2-3, with D uncertain. The CDR3 length is 13 residues. Trimming stripped 0 bases from V and 3 bases from J, with 5 bases between. Germline V lookup: CDR1 SGHRS, CDR2 YFSETQ.

This clonotype was seen repeatedly, ten times or more. The chain has TRBV5-1 and TRBJ2-2; D gene unclear. This CDR3 has 16 residues. Germline assignment: CDR1 SGHRS and CDR2 YFSETQ. V was clipped by 2 bases and J by 0 bases, with 11 bases between them. The CDR3 DNA reads as TGCGCCAGCAGCTTTTCCGGTTCTGCGAACACCGGGGAGCTGTTTTTT. This codes for CASSFSGSANTGELFF.

J is TRBJ1-1 and V is TRBV7-2; TRBD1 matches 7 bases. The junction had 10 bases not matched to a gene; V was cut back by 1 base and J by 8 bases. Looked up from germline, CDR1 is SGHTA and CDR2 is FQGNSA. CDR3 size: 15 residues. The CDR3 bases are TGTGCCAGCAGCTTAGGGGGGACAGCCGGATGGGAAGCTTTCTTT. Amino acids: CASSLGGTAGWEAFF. Looking up the rest from reference TRBV7-2 and TRBJ1-1 gives the full variable domain: GAGVSQSPSNKVTEKGKDVELRCDPISGHTALYWYRQSLGQGLEFLIYFQGNSAPDKSGLPSDRFSAERTGGSVSTLTIQRTQQEDSAVYLCASSLGGTAGWEAFFGQGTRLTVV.

This clonotype was picked up many times. DNA for the CDR3: TGTGCCAGCAGCCAAGACGGGACCGTCCAAGAGACCCAGTACTTC. Residues: CASSQDGTVQETQYF. This rearrangement joins TRBV4-2 to TRBJ2-5; D is perhaps TRBD1 or TRBD2 (5 bases each). Germline V gene data show CDR1 as LGHNA and CDR2 as YNFKEQ. This CDR3 contains 15 residues. Between the trimmed V and J ends, which lost 0 bases and 1 base, there was a span of 9 bases.

J is TRBJ1-2 and V is TRBV6-4; a weak D match, TRBD1 (6 bases). V lost 6 bases, J lost 0 bases, and 14 bases lay in between. Germline CDR1 MRHNA, CDR2 SNTAGT. This CDR3 region has 15 residues. In nucleotides, the CDR3 is TGTGCCAGCAGGGAACGGGACACAGCTAACTATGGCTACACCTTC. Its protein is CASRERDTANYGYTF.

V gene TRBV7-2 combines with J gene TRBJ2-1; 15 nucleotides agree with TRBD2. Germline-derived CDR1 and CDR2 are SGHTA and FQGNSA. CDR3 length: 16 residues. V shed 5 bases, J shed 7 bases, and the junction held 6 bases outside the gene matches. CDR3 loop: CASSPPGLAGGNEQFF. Written as DNA, the CDR3 is TGTGCCAGCAGCCCCCCTGGACTAGCGGGAGGGAATGAGCAGTTCTTC.